The source of this T cell receptor (beta chain) is a study of cytomegalovirus exposure and HLA in healthy donors. PCR employed 60 Vbeta and 13 Jbeta primers. Sequenced by immunoSEQ multiplex PCR; TCRdb stores in-frame clones only, minus some. The profile covers approximately 82,000 clones, with roughly a tenth appearing a single time and about 24% taken by the ten largest. Note on this clone: No antigen is known for it.

The CDR3 covers 14 residues. V lost 6 bases and J 2 bases, leaving 14 bases between the germline ends. From germline, CDR1 is MNHNS and CDR2 SASEGT. Study-level results: Earlier analysis yielded a pattern in which most TCR beta V segments were productive about 87% or about 30% of the time.

This clonotype originated in a man aged 60-69 years in good health and CMV-seropositive. This chain uses TRBV6-1 with TRBJ2-7; D is unresolved. The material sequenced was PBMCs. The CDR3 is CASRKRGLPYEQYF. CDR3 DNA sequence: TGTGCCAGCAGGAAGAGAGGTCTCCCCTACGAGCAGTACTTC.